This is a list of T cell receptor beta chains from one sample in a study of graft-versus-host responses after intestinal transplantation. Here immunoSEQ multiplex PCR was the method, and the copy in TCRdb shows in-frame clones only, minus some. The sample comprises roughly 50,000 clones, more than 80% of which are singletons, and roughly 5.5% rests with the top ten. Sample: PBMCs, taken 650 to 670 days after intestinal transplant. The receptors shown here come from a human patient who received an intestinal transplant, so some T cells may come from the graft donor. CDR3s include the opening cysteine and the closing phenylalanine or tryptophan. The order of the fields is J gene, D gene, V gene, clone size, CDR3 protein, CDR3 DNA. A D gene is named only where the DNA matches it firmly. A row's size may be missing; if present it is once, few, many or a size class.

j_call: TRBJ1-3
d_call: .
v_call: TRBV9
clone_size: once
cdr3_aa: CASSALENTIYF
cdr3_nt: TGTGCCAGCAGCGCCCTAGAAAACACCATATATTTT

j_call: TRBJ1-1
d_call: .
v_call: TRBV11-3
clone_size: .
cdr3_aa: CASSLDRRGEAFF
cdr3_nt: TGTGCCAGCAGCTTAGATCGGCGAGGTGAAGCTTTCTTT

j_call: TRBJ1-3
d_call: .
v_call: TRBV11-2
clone_size: .
cdr3_aa: CASSLVWGGSGNTIYF
cdr3_nt: TGTGCCAGCAGCTTAGTTTGGGGGGGCTCCGGAAACACCATATATTTT

j_call: TRBJ1-1
d_call: TRBD1
v_call: TRBV19
clone_size: .
cdr3_aa: CASSRRQGVGTEAFF
cdr3_nt: TGTGCCAGTAGTCGACGACAGGGGGTCGGTACTGAAGCTTTCTTT

j_call: TRBJ2-5
d_call: TRBD1
v_call: TRBV5-6
clone_size: .
cdr3_aa: CASSLGQGGYQETQYF
cdr3_nt: TGTGCCAGCAGCTTGGGACAGGGGGGTTACCAAGAGACCCAGTACTTC

j_call: TRBJ1-2
d_call: .
v_call: TRBV30
clone_size: .
cdr3_aa: CAWRPKDLGYTF
cdr3_nt: TGTGCCTGGAGACCCAAGGACCTAGGCTACACCTTC

j_call: TRBJ2-2
d_call: .
v_call: TRBV2
clone_size: .
cdr3_aa: CASSVRGPRRAGELFF
cdr3_nt: TGTGCCAGCAGTGTAAGAGGACCCCGTAGGGCGGGGGAGCTGTTTTTT

j_call: TRBJ2-1
d_call: .
v_call: TRBV29-1
clone_size: once
cdr3_aa: CSVGRQYNEQFF
cdr3_nt: TGCAGCGTCGGGAGACAGTACAATGAGCAGTTCTTC

j_call: TRBJ1-1
d_call: .
v_call: TRBV19
clone_size: .
cdr3_aa: CASSIFERGVTEAFF
cdr3_nt: TGTGCCAGTAGTATATTTGAAAGGGGGGTCACTGAAGCTTTCTTT

j_call: TRBJ1-2
d_call: .
v_call: TRBV19
clone_size: .
cdr3_aa: CASSIGRASNYGYTF
cdr3_nt: TGTGCCAGTAGTATAGGCAGGGCCTCTAACTATGGCTACACCTTC

j_call: TRBJ1-5
d_call: .
v_call: TRBV27
clone_size: .
cdr3_aa: CASRAGYDSNQPQHF
cdr3_nt: TGTGCCAGCAGGGCTGGGTATGATAGCAATCAGCCCCAGCATTTT

j_call: TRBJ1-4
d_call: TRBD1
v_call: TRBV7-8
clone_size: .
cdr3_aa: CASSYGTGRNEKLFF
cdr3_nt: TGTGCCAGCAGCTATGGGACAGGGAGAAATGAAAAACTGTTTTTT

j_call: TRBJ2-1
d_call: TRBD2
v_call: TRBV6-6
clone_size: .
cdr3_aa: CASSRNSGGARNEQFF
cdr3_nt: TGTGCCAGCAGTAGGAATAGCGGGGGGGCCCGCAATGAGCAGTTCTTC

j_call: TRBJ2-1
d_call: TRBD2
v_call: TRBV7-2
clone_size: .
cdr3_aa: CASTGTSRLVEFF
cdr3_nt: TGTGCCAGTACCGGGACTAGCAGACTAGTAGAGTTCTTC

j_call: TRBJ1-3
d_call: .
v_call: TRBV4-1
clone_size: .
cdr3_aa: CASSQGSGGAGNTIYF
cdr3_nt: TGCGCCAGCAGCCAAGGTTCTGGTGGGGCTGGAAACACCATATATTTT

j_call: TRBJ1-1
d_call: .
v_call: TRBV29-1
clone_size: .
cdr3_aa: CSVEGGLRDTEAFF
cdr3_nt: TGCAGCGTTGAAGGGGGGCTTAGGGACACTGAAGCTTTCTTT

j_call: TRBJ2-5
d_call: TRBD1
v_call: TRBV9
clone_size: .
cdr3_aa: CASSVVGGTGETQYF
cdr3_nt: TGTGCCAGCAGCGTAGTCGGTGGGACAGGGGAGACCCAGTACTTC

j_call: TRBJ2-3
d_call: .
v_call: TRBV25-1
clone_size: .
cdr3_aa: CASSEGRRTDTQYF
cdr3_nt: TGTGCCAGCAGTGAAGGGCGGAGAACAGATACGCAGTATTTT

j_call: TRBJ2-7
d_call: .
v_call: TRBV19
clone_size: .
cdr3_aa: CASSIGGSSYEQYF
cdr3_nt: TGTGCCAGTAGTATAGGCGGGTCCTCCTACGAGCAGTACTTC

j_call: TRBJ1-1
d_call: .
v_call: TRBV9
clone_size: .
cdr3_aa: CASSVGWSGEKAFF
cdr3_nt: TGTGCCAGCAGCGTAGGATGGAGTGGTGAGAAAGCTTTCTTT

j_call: TRBJ1-1
d_call: .
v_call: TRBV6-4
clone_size: .
cdr3_aa: CASSPSRENTEAFF
cdr3_nt: TGTGCCAGCTCCCCCTCTAGAGAAAACACTGAAGCTTTCTTT

j_call: TRBJ1-1
d_call: .
v_call: TRBV5-1
clone_size: .
cdr3_aa: CASSLATTRGNTEAFF
cdr3_nt: TGCGCCAGCAGCTTGGCGACAACCAGGGGGAACACTGAAGCTTTCTTT

j_call: TRBJ1-4
d_call: .
v_call: TRBV7-9
clone_size: .
cdr3_aa: CASRPPPRTENEKLFF
cdr3_nt: TGTGCCAGCAGACCCCCACCACGGACAGAAAATGAAAAACTGTTTTTT

j_call: TRBJ1-1
d_call: .
v_call: TRBV9
clone_size: few
cdr3_aa: CASSGGTDHEAFF
cdr3_nt: TGTGCCAGCAGTGGGGGGACGGATCATGAAGCTTTCTTT

j_call: TRBJ1-3
d_call: .
v_call: TRBV20-1
clone_size: .
cdr3_aa: CSAGGGNTIYF
cdr3_nt: TGCAGTGCTGGGGGCGGAAACACCATATATTTT

j_call: TRBJ1-6
d_call: TRBD1
v_call: TRBV6-6
clone_size: .
cdr3_aa: CASTTQGGSYNSPLHF
cdr3_nt: TGTGCCAGCACCACACAGGGGGGCTCCTATAATTCACCCCTCCACTTT

j_call: TRBJ1-4
d_call: .
v_call: TRBV6-5
clone_size: .
cdr3_aa: CASRRDTNEKLFF
cdr3_nt: TGTGCCAGCAGGCGGGACACTAATGAAAAACTGTTTTTT

j_call: TRBJ1-1
d_call: .
v_call: TRBV7-3
clone_size: once
cdr3_aa: CASSSYGANTEAFF
cdr3_nt: TGTGCCAGCAGCTCTTACGGGGCGAACACTGAAGCTTTCTTT

j_call: TRBJ2-3
d_call: TRBD2
v_call: TRBV2
clone_size: .
cdr3_aa: CASSPSSGGADTQYF
cdr3_nt: TGTGCCAGCAGCCCTTCCAGCGGGGGGGCGGATACGCAGTATTTT

j_call: TRBJ1-1
d_call: .
v_call: TRBV6-9
clone_size: .
cdr3_aa: CARGELTEAFF
cdr3_nt: TGTGCCAGAGGGGAATTAACTGAAGCTTTCTTT

j_call: TRBJ1-1
d_call: .
v_call: TRBV2
clone_size: .
cdr3_aa: CASRIKPNTEAFF
cdr3_nt: TGTGCCAGCCGGATCAAGCCTAACACTGAAGCTTTCTTT

j_call: TRBJ1-1
d_call: .
v_call: TRBV27
clone_size: .
cdr3_aa: CASLYFRNTEAFF
cdr3_nt: TGTGCCTCTCTCTATTTCAGGAACACTGAAGCTTTCTTT

j_call: TRBJ1-3
d_call: .
v_call: TRBV18
clone_size: .
cdr3_aa: CASSPSLQGGTIYF
cdr3_nt: TGTGCCAGCTCACCAAGCTTACAGGGTGGCACCATATATTTT

j_call: TRBJ1-6
d_call: .
v_call: TRBV2
clone_size: .
cdr3_aa: CASTPMGATYNSPLHF
cdr3_nt: TGTGCCAGCACCCCCATGGGGGCAACCTATAATTCACCCCTCCACTTT

j_call: TRBJ1-2
d_call: .
v_call: TRBV4-1
clone_size: .
cdr3_aa: CASSQGGLLGGYGYTF
cdr3_nt: TGCGCCAGCAGCCAAGGGGGACTTCTTGGGGGTTACGGCTACACCTTC

j_call: TRBJ2-2
d_call: .
v_call: TRBV7-6
clone_size: .
cdr3_aa: CASSPLLGGIGGELFF
cdr3_nt: TGTGCCAGCAGCCCCCTCCTCGGGGGAATCGGCGGGGAGCTGTTTTTT

j_call: TRBJ2-3
d_call: .
v_call: TRBV5-1
clone_size: .
cdr3_aa: CASSLGETGPGDTQYF
cdr3_nt: TGCGCCAGCAGCTTGGGGGAAACGGGGCCAGGAGATACGCAGTATTTT

j_call: TRBJ2-7
d_call: .
v_call: TRBV4-2
clone_size: .
cdr3_aa: CASSQESSRRGSYEQYF
cdr3_nt: TGTGCCAGCAGCCAAGAGTCTTCCAGACGGGGCTCCTACGAGCAGTACTTC

j_call: TRBJ2-5
d_call: .
v_call: TRBV6-5
clone_size: .
cdr3_aa: CASSYGETQYF
cdr3_nt: TGTGCCAGCAGTTACGGGGAGACCCAGTACTTC

j_call: TRBJ2-5
d_call: TRBD2
v_call: TRBV6-1
clone_size: .
cdr3_aa: CASSGYTRGGLETQYF
cdr3_nt: TGTGCCAGCAGTGGTTACACGCGGGGGGGCCTGGAGACCCAGTACTTC

j_call: TRBJ1-1
d_call: .
v_call: TRBV11-3
clone_size: .
cdr3_aa: CASSPVYTEAFF
cdr3_nt: TGTGCCAGCAGCCCCGTATACACTGAAGCTTTCTTT

j_call: TRBJ1-6
d_call: .
v_call: TRBV2
clone_size: few
cdr3_aa: CASFTSLNNSPLHF
cdr3_nt: TGTGCCAGCTTTACAAGCCTAAATAATTCACCCCTCCACTTT

j_call: TRBJ2-2
d_call: .
v_call: TRBV9
clone_size: .
cdr3_aa: CASSASTGSSGELFF
cdr3_nt: TGTGCCAGCAGCGCAAGCACAGGGTCGAGCGGGGAGCTGTTTTTT